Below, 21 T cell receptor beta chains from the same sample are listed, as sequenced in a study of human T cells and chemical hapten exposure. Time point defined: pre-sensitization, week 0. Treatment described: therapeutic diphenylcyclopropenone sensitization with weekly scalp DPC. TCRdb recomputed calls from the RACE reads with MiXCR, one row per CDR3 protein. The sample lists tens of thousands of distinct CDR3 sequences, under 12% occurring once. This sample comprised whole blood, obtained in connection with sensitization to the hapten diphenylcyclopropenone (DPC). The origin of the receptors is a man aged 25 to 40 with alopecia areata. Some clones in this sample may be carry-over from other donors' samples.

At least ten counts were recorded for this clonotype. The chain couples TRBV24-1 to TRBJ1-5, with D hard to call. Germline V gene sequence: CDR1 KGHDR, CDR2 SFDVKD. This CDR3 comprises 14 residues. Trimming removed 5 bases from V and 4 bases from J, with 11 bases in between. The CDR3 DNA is TGTGCCACCAGTGCGGGCCAATCTAATCAGCCCCAGCATTTT. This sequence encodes CATSAGQSNQPQHF.

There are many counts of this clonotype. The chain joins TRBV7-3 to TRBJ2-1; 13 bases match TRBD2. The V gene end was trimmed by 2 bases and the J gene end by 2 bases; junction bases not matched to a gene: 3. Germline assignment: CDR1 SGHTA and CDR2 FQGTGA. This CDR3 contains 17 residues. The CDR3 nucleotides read TGTGCCAGCAGCTTATTTGGGACTAGCGGGGCCTACAATGAGCAGTTCTTC. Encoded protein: CASSLFGTSGAYNEQFF. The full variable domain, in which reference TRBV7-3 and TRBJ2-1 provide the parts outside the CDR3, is GAGVSQTPSNKVTEKGKYVELRCDPISGHTALYWYRQSLGQGPEFLIYFQGTGAADDSGLPNDRFFAVRPEGSVSTLKIQRTERGDSAVYLCASSLFGTSGAYNEQFFGPGTRLTVL.

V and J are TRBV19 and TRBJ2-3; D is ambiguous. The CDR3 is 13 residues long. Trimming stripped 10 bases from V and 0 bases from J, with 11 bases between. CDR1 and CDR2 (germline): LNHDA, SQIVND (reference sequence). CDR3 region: CATSQTSTDTQYF. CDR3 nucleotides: TGTGCCACTTCCCAGACTAGCACAGATACGCAGTATTTT.

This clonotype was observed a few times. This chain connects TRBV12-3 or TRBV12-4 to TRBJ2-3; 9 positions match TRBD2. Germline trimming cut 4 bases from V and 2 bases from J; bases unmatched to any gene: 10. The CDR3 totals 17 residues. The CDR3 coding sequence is TGTGCCAGCAGTTCCTCTAAGCGGGGGGTTACCACAGATACGCAGTATTTT. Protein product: CASSSSKRGVTTDTQYF.

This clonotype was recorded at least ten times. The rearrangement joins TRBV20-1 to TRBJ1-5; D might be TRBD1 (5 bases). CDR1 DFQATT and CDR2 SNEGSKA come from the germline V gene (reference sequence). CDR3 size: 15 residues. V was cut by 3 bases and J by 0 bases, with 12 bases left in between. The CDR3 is CSARAPTVSNQPQHF. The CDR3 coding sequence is TGCAGTGCTAGGGCTCCGACAGTTAGCAATCAGCCCCAGCATTTT.

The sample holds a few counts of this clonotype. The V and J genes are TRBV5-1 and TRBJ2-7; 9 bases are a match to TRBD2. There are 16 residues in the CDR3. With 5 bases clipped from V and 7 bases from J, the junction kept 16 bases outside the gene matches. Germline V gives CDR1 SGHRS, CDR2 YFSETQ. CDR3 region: CASRLTTSGPPYEQYF. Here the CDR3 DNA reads TGCGCCAGCAGATTGACGACTAGCGGACCCCCTTATGAGCAGTACTTC.

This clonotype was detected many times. The CDR3 sequence: CASSYLAHMEETQYF. CDR3 DNA sequence: TGTGCCAGCAGTTACCTCGCTCACATGGAAGAGACCCAGTACTTC. This chain joins TRBV6-2 or TRBV6-3 and TRBJ2-5; D gene ambiguous. The CDR3 loop spans 15 amino acids. CDR1 and CDR2 from the germline V gene are MNHEY and SVGEGT. The germline V and J ends were trimmed by 2 bases and 3 bases, with 13 bases remaining between them.

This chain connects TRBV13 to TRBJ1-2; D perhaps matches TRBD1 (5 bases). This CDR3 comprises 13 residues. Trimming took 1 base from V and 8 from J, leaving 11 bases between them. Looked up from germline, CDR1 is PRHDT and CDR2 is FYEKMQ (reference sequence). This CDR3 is CASSLDRQYGYTF. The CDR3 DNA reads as TGTGCCAGCAGCTTAGACAGGCAGTACGGCTACACCTTC.

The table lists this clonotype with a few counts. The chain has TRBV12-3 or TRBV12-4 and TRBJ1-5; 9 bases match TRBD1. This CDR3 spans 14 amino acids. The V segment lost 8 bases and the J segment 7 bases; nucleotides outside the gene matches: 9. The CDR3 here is CASSNRGLGQPQHF. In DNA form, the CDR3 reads TGTGCCAGCTCGAACAGGGGGCTAGGACAGCCCCAGCATTTT.

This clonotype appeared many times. CDR3 protein: CASSRQIGTSGYNEQFF. The DNA for the CDR3 is TGTGCCAGCAGCCGACAGATTGGGACTAGCGGTTACAATGAGCAGTTCTTC. The rearrangement links TRBV7-6 to TRBJ2-1; 11 bases fit TRBD2. Germline V gives CDR1 SGHVS, CDR2 FNYEAQ. V shed 5 bases, J shed 4 bases, and the junction held 10 bases outside the gene matches. The CDR3 runs 17 residues.

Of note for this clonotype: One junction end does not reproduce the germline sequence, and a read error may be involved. The CDR3: CASSYPGYGYSF. The CDR3 nucleotides are TGTGCCAGCAGTTATCCGGGCTATGGCTACTCCTTC. The gene calls are TRBV12-3 or TRBV12-4 and TRBJ1-2; no definite D call. The CDR3 is made up of 12 amino acids.

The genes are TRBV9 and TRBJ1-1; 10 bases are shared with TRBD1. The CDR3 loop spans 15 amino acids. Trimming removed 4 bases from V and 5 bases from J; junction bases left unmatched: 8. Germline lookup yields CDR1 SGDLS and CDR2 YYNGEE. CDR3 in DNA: TGTGCCAGCAGCCCTACGACAGGGGGCCGGACTGAAGCTTTCTTT. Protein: CASSPTTGGRTEAFF.

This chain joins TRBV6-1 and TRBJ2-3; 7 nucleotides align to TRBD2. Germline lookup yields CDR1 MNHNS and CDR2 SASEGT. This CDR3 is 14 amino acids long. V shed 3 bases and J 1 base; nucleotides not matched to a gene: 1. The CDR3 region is CASSDRGGTDTQYF. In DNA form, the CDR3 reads TGTGCCAGCAGTGATCGGGGGGGCACAGATACGCAGTATTTT.

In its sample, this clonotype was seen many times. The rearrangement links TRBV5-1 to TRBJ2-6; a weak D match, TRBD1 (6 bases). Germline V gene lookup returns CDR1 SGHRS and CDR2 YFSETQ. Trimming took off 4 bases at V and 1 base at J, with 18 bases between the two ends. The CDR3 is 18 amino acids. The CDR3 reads CASSPVDRALSGANVLTF. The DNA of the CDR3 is TGCGCCAGCAGCCCGGTGGACAGAGCTTTATCTGGGGCCAACGTCCTGACTTTC. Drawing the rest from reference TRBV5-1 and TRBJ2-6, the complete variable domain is KAGVTQTPRYLIKTRGQQVTLSCSPISGHRSVSWYQQTPGQGLQFLFEYFSETQRNKGNFPGRFSGRQFSNSRSEMNVSTLELGDSALYLCASSPVDRALSGANVLTFGAGSRLTVL.

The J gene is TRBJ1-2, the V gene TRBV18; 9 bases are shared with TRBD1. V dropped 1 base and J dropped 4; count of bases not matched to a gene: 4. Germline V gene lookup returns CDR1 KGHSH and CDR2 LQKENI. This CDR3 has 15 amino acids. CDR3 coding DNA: TGTGCCAGCTCACCACGTACAGGGGGCAGCTATGGCTACACCTTC. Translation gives CASSPRTGGSYGYTF.

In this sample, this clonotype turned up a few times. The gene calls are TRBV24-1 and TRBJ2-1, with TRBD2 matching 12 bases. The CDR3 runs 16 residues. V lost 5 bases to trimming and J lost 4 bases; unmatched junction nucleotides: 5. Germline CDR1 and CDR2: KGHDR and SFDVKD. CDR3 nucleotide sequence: TGTGCCACCAGTGCCCCTAGCGGGAGGGATTACAATGAGCAGTTCTTC. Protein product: CATSAPSGRDYNEQFF.

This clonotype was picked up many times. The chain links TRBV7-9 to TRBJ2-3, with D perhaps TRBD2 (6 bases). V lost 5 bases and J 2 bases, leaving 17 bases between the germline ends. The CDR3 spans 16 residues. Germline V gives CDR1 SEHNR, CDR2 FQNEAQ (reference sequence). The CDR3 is CASSRSLAGPTDTQYF. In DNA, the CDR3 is TGTGCCAGCAGCAGAAGTTTGGCGGGGCCCACAGATACGCAGTATTTT.

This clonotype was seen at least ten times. The CDR3 DNA follows: TGTGCCACCATATCTAAGGGCTATGGCTACACCTTC. As protein: CATISKGYGYTF. The chain employs TRBV10-3 and TRBJ1-2, with D unclear. Trimming took 10 bases from V and 4 from J, leaving 13 bases between them. Germline V CDR1 and CDR2: ENHRY, SYGVKD. This CDR3 region has 12 residues.

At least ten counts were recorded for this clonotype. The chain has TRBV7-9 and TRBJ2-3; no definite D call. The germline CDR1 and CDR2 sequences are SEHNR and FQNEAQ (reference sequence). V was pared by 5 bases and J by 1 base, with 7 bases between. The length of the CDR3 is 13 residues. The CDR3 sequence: CASSASGTDTQYF. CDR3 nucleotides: TGTGCCAGCAGCGCGTCGGGCACAGATACGCAGTATTTT.

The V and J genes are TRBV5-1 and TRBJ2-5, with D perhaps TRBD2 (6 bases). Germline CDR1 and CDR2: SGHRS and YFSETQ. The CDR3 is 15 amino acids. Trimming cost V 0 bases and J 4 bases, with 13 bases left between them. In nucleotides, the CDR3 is TGCGCCAGCAGCTTGGCCGGCAGGGAGGCAGAGACCCAGTACTTC. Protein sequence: CASSLAGREAETQYF.

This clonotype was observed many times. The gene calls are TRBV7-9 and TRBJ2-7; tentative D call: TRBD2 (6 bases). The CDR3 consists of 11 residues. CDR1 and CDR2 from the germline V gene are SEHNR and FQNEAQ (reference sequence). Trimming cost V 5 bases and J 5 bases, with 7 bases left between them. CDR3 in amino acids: CASSRRDEQYF. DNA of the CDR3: TGTGCCAGCAGCCGGAGGGACGAGCAGTACTTC.